The 7 T cell receptor beta chains below were found in one sample sequenced in a study of blood T cell repertoires in COVID-19. Some clones are missing from TCRdb's copy, which holds only in-frame ones; the method was immunoSEQ multiplex PCR. Of 250,000 to 300,000 clones listed, approximately 88% are singletons. Input material: peripheral blood. Source of these receptors: a woman in her 70s with COVID-19, enrolled during active disease.

J is TRBJ2-2 and V is TRBV19; a possible D gene is TRBD2 (6 bases). The ends were cut back, 6 bases at V and 7 bases at J, with 12 bases in the middle. The CDR3 is made up of 13 amino acids. CDR1 is LNHDA, CDR2 SQIVND, per germline (reference sequence). The CDR3 nucleotides are TGTGCCAGTAGCGGGAGTGGTAGCGGGGAGCTGTTTTTT. Translating gives CASSGSGSGELFF.

The chain couples TRBV11-2 to TRBJ1-1; no clear D gene. CDR3 length equals 10 residues. V gave up 6 bases and J gave up 11 bases, with 10 bases separating them. Germline CDR1 and CDR2: SGHAT and FQNNGV. This CDR3 reads CASSRVEAFF. The CDR3 DNA reads as TGTGCCAGCAGTCGCGTCGAGGCTTTCTTT.

Turning to this clone: In the same sample, other DNA sequences code for this CDR3. The V gene is TRBV12-3 or TRBV12-4, the J gene TRBJ1-1; D unclear. With 6 bases removed from V and 4 bases from J, the gap between germline ends came to 9 bases. The CDR3 runs 12 residues. CDR3 protein: CASSRGSTEAFF. The CDR3 DNA reads as TGTGCCAGCAGCCGTGGGAGCACTGAAGCTTTCTTT.

The chain employs TRBV12-3 or TRBV12-4 and TRBJ2-2; D gene unclear. The CDR3 contains 13 residues. Between the trimmed V and J ends, which lost 3 bases and 2 bases, there was a span of 4 bases. CDR3 sequence reads: CASSFSNTGELFF. CDR3 in DNA: TGTGCCAGCAGTTTTTCAAACACCGGGGAGCTGTTTTTT.

The chain recombines TRBV3-1 (or the pseudogene TRBV3-2) with TRBJ2-3; 8 nucleotides match TRBD2. CDR1 is LGHDT and CDR2 is YNNKEL in the germline V gene (reference sequence). This CDR3 comprises 17 residues. V was clipped by 2 bases and J by 1 base; unmatched bases: 8. In DNA, the CDR3 is TGTGCCAGCAGCCAAAGAACGGGAGGGGGAGGCACAGATACGCAGTATTTT. It codes for CASSQRTGGGGTDTQYF.

The chain recombines TRBV7-2 with TRBJ1-2; no definite D call. In germline, CDR1 is SGHTA, CDR2 FQGNSA. The CDR3 spans 15 residues. V was shortened by 1 base and J by 0 bases, with 9 bases between the two germline ends. This CDR3 reads CASSLDPQSNYGYTF. CDR3 in DNA: TGTGCCAGCAGCTTAGACCCACAATCTAACTATGGCTACACCTTC.

The chain combines TRBV18 with TRBJ2-7; 7 nucleotides match TRBD1. The CDR3 totals 13 residues. V lost 2 bases and J lost 7; bases outside the gene matches: 5. Per the germline V gene, CDR1 is KGHSH and CDR2 is LQKENI. CDR3 protein: CASSPNRGGEQYF. CDR3 nucleotides: TGTGCCAGCTCACCAAACAGGGGCGGGGAGCAGTACTTC.